This is a list of T cell receptor beta chains from one sample in a study of shared clonotypes between healthy human individuals. Clones were read by immunoSEQ multiplex PCR, and TCRdb kept only the in-frame ones, dropping some. Here the sample spans approximately 640,000 clones, less than 95% being singletons. Material for sequencing was memory CD8+ T cells from PBMCs. The receptors were sampled from a man between 18 and 35 years old in good health. Some clones in this sample may be carry-over from other donors' samples. Both conserved end residues are part of each CDR3. D genes are given only for firm matches. Clone size is stated in some rows and not others, as once, few, many or a class when expanded.

J gene,clone size,V gene,D gene,CDR3 protein,CDR3 DNA
TRBJ2-7,NA,TRBV19,NA,CASSILLGASSYEQYF,TGTGCCAGTAGTATCCTTCTAGGGGCTAGCTCCTACGAGCAGTACTTC
TRBJ2-2,NA,TRBV10-3,TRBD1,CAISEAVGTERTGELFF,TGTGCCATCAGTGAGGCGGTAGGGACAGAGCGAACCGGGGAGCTGTTTTTT
TRBJ1-2,NA,TRBV27,NA,CASSSGLGPAANYGYTF,TGTGCCAGCAGTTCCGGTCTGGGGCCGGCCGCTAACTATGGCTACACCTTC
TRBJ2-7,NA,TRBV5-1,TRBD1,CASSFSRDRASYEQYF,TGCGCCAGCAGCTTTTCCCGGGACAGGGCTTCCTACGAGCAGTACTTC
TRBJ2-1,NA,TRBV9,TRBD1,CASSGDGTGSDSEQFF,TGTGCCAGCAGCGGAGACGGGACAGGGTCAGACTCTGAGCAGTTCTTC
TRBJ2-5,NA,TRBV30,TRBD2,CAWSGQWGLAGETQYF,TGTGCCTGGAGCGGGCAATGGGGACTAGCGGGGGAGACCCAGTACTTC
TRBJ2-7,once,TRBV27,TRBD1,CASSPAQGVVVYEQYF,TGTGCCAGCAGCCCTGCCCAGGGGGTAGTTGTCTACGAGCAGTACTTC
TRBJ2-2,once,TRBV7-3,NA,CASSPTWGGELFF,TGTGCCAGCAGCCCCACTTGGGGCGGGGAGCTGTTTTTT
TRBJ1-3,NA,TRBV9,NA,CASSSGPRNTIYF,TGTGCCAGCAGCTCAGGGCCGAGGAACACCATATATTTT
TRBJ2-3,NA,TRBV9,NA,CASSLPQDTQYF,TGTGCCAGCAGCCTTCCCCAAGATACGCAGTATTTT
TRBJ1-6,NA,TRBV6-5,NA,CASSRETDYNSPLHF,TGTGCCAGCAGTCGAGAGACAGATTATAATTCACCCCTCCACTTT
TRBJ2-6,NA,TRBV7-9,NA,CASSFFADPKGANVLTF,TGTGCCAGCAGCTTTTTCGCGGACCCTAAGGGGGCCAACGTCCTGACTTTC
TRBJ1-2,NA,TRBV28,NA,CASSLPRALGYTF,TGTGCCAGCAGTTTGCCACGGGCGTTGGGCTACACCTTC
TRBJ2-1,NA,TRBV14,NA,CASSLQRAGDEQFF,TGTGCCAGCAGCCTTCAGAGGGCAGGGGATGAGCAGTTCTTC
TRBJ1-3,NA,TRBV2,NA,CATNAGLSGNTIYF,TGTGCCACCAACGCAGGACTCTCTGGAAACACCATATATTTT
TRBJ2-7,NA,TRBV7-9,NA,CASTREKEYEQYF,TGTGCCAGCACCCGGGAAAAGGAGTACGAGCAGTACTTC
TRBJ1-1,NA,TRBV28,NA,CASTRHPTGALGAFF,TGTGCCAGCACCCGACACCCGACGGGGGCCCTGGGGGCTTTCTTT